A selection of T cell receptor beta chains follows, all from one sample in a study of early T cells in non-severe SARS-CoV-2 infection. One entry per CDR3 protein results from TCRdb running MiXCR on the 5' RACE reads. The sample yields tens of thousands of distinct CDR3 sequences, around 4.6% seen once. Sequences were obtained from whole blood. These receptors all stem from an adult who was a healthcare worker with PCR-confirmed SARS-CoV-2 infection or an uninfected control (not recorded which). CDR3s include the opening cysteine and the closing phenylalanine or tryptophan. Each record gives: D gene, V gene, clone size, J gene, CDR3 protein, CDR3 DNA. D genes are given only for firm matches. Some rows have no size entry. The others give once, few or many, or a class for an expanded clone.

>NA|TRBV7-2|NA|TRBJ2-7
CASSWTGPPYEQYF
TGTGCCAGCAGCTGGACGGGTCCTCCTTACGAGCAGTACTTC
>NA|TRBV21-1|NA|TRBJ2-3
CASNIKGGFRYTQYF
TGTGCCAGCAACATCAAGGGGGGTTTTCGATATACGCAGTATTTT
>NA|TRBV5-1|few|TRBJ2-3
CASSLQGRLENADTQYF
TGCGCCAGCAGCTTACAGGGGAGGTTGGAGAATGCAGATACGCAGTATTTT
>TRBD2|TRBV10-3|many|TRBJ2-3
CAITRGGDTDTQYF
TGTGCCATCACTCGGGGGGGCGATACAGATACGCAGTATTTT
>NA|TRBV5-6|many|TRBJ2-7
CASSLTNYEQYF
TGTGCCAGCAGCTTAACCAACTACGAGCAGTACTTC
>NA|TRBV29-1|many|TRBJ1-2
CSVEPIGSQGFGYTF
TGCAGCGTTGAACCAATAGGCAGTCAGGGATTTGGCTACACCTTC
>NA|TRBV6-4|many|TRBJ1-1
CASTLPCPHRKMNTEAFF
TGTGCCAGCACCCTACCTTGTCCCCACCGAAAAATGAACACTGAAGCTTTCTTT
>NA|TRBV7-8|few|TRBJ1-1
CASSPRTAVNTEAFF
TGTGCCAGCAGCCCCCGGACGGCTGTGAACACTGAAGCTTTCTTT
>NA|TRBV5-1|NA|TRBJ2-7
CASSLGTRLNEQYF
TGCGCCAGCAGCTTGGGTACGAGGCTTAACGAGCAGTACTTC
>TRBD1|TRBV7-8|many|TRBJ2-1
CASSLRRDRGPYNEQFF
TGTGCCAGCAGCTTAAGAAGAGACAGGGGGCCCTACAATGAGCAGTTCTTC
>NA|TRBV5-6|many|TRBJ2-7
CASSLHPLYEQYF
TGTGCCAGCAGCTTGCACCCCCTCTACGAGCAGTACTTC
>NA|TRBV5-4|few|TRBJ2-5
CASSFGGQETQYF
TGTGCCAGCAGCTTCGGCGGGCAAGAGACCCAGTACTTC
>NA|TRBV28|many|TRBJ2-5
CASKEGRETQYF
TGTGCCAGCAAGGAAGGGAGAGAGACCCAGTACTTC
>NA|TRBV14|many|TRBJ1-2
CASSQMRGSSYTF
TGTGCCAGCAGTCAGATGAGGGGGTCGAGCTACACCTTC
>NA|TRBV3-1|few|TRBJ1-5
CASSQGRGAGQPQHF
TGTGCCAGCAGCCAAGGTCGGGGGGCTGGTCAGCCCCAGCATTTT
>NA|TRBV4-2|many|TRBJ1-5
CASSQDMARESRSQHF
TGTGCCAGCAGCCAAGATATGGCCAGGGAATCTAGATCCCAGCATTTT
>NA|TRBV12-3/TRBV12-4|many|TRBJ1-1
CASSRTGLNEAFF
TGTGCCAGCAGTCGCACAGGGCTAAATGAAGCTTTCTTT
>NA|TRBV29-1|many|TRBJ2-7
CSVVRSYEQYF
TGCAGCGTTGTCAGGTCCTACGAGCAGTACTTC
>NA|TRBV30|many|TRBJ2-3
CAWSVGTDTQYF
TGTGCCTGGAGTGTTGGGACAGATACGCAGTATTTT
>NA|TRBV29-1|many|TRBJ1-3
CSCGSGNTIYF
TGCAGCTGCGGCTCTGGAAACACCATATATTTT
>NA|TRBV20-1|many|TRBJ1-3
CSAPTGNTIYF
TGCAGTGCTCCCACTGGAAACACCATATATTTT
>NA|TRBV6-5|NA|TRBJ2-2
CASRQSGGNTGELFF
TGTGCCAGCAGACAGTCTGGGGGCAACACCGGGGAGCTGTTTTTT
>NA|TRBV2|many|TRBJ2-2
CASSEVRDPGELFF
TGTGCCAGCAGTGAAGTCAGGGATCCCGGGGAGCTGTTTTTT
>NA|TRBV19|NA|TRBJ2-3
CASSIGTDTQYF
TGTGCCAGTAGTATCGGCACAGATACGCAGTATTTT
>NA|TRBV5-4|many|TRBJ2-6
CASSLGGNPGANVLTF
TGTGCCAGCAGCTTGGGGGGGAATCCTGGGGCCAACGTCCTGACTTTC
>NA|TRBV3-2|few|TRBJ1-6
CASSQGTYNSPLHF
TGTGCCAGCAGCCAAGGGACCTATAATTCACCCCTCCACTTT
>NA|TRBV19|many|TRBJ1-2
CASRRGPGYYGYTF
TGTGCCAGTAGGCGGGGTCCGGGGTACTATGGCTACACCTTC
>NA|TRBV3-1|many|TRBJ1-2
CASSQAGLGYTF
TGTGCCAGCAGCCAAGCTGGACTTGGCTACACCTTC
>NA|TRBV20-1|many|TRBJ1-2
CSARERYGYTF
TGCAGTGCTAGGGAACGCTATGGCTACACCTTC
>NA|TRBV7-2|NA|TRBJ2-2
CASSRDRNTGELFF
TGTGCCAGCAGCCGGGACCGCAACACCGGGGAGCTGTTTTTT
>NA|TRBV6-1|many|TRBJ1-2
CASSATDGYTF
TGTGCCAGCAGCGCGACAGATGGCTACACCTTC
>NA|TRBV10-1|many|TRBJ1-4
CASSESTGGRNEKLFF
TGCGCCAGCAGTGAGTCGACGGGGGGACGGAATGAAAAACTGTTTTTT
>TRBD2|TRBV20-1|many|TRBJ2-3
CSAGNLAGPSTDTQYF
TGCAGTGCTGGAAACCTAGCGGGCCCTAGCACAGATACGCAGTATTTT
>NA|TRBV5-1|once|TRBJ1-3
CASSSSPGEGNTIYF
TGCGCCAGCAGCTCCAGTCCGGGGGAAGGAAACACCATATATTTT
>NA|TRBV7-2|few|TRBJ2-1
CASALVLNNEQFF
TGTGCGAGCGCACTAGTACTTAACAATGAGCAGTTCTTC
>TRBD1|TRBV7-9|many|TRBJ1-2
CASSPGQDYGYTF
TGTGCCAGCAGCCCTGGACAGGACTATGGCTACACCTTC
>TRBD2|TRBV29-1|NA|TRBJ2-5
CSVRGAQETQYF
TGCAGCGTGCGGGGGGCACAAGAGACCCAGTACTTC
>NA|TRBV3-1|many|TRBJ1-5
CASSQDLANQPQHF
TGTGCCAGCAGCCAAGATTTAGCCAATCAGCCCCAGCATTTT
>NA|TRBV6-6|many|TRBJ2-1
CASSSEILSYNEQFF
TGTGCCAGCAGTTCGGAGATACTCTCCTACAATGAGCAGTTCTTC
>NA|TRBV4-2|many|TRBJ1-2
CASSQEQGSYYGYTF
TGTGCCAGCAGCCAAGAGCAAGGCAGCTACTATGGCTACACCTTC
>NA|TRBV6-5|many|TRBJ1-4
CASSYSAREKLFF
TGTGCCAGCAGTTACTCGGCGCGGGAAAAACTGTTTTTT
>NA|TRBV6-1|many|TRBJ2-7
CASRTGGLYSYEQYF
TGTGCCAGCAGGACTGGGGGGCTATACTCCTACGAGCAGTACTTC
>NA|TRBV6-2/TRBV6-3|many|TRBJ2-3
CASSSPPDTQYF
TGTGCCAGCAGTTCCCCACCAGATACGCAGTATTTT
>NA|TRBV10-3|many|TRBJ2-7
CAISDLYEQYF
TGTGCCATCAGTGATTTATACGAGCAGTACTTC
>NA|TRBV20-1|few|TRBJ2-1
CSARGTDYNEQFF
TGCAGTGCTAGAGGGACGGACTACAATGAGCAGTTCTTC
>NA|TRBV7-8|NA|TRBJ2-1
CASSSQRTFYNEQFF
TGTGCCAGCAGCTCCCAGAGGACATTCTACAATGAGCAGTTCTTC
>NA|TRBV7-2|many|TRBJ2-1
CASSTYPGNEQFF
TGTGCCAGCAGCACCTATCCGGGCAATGAGCAGTTCTTC
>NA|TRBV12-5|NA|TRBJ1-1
CASTAGSNTEAFF
TGTGCTAGTACGGCAGGGTCGAACACTGAAGCTTTCTTT
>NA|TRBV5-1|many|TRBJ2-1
CASSLGADAQQFF
TGCGCCAGCAGCTTGGGCGCAGACGCTCAGCAGTTCTTC
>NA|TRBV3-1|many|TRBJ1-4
CASSQVLTGSEKLFF
TGTGCCAGCAGCCAAGTTTTAACGGGGAGTGAAAAACTGTTTTTT
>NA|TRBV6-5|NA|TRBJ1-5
CASSLNAWQPQHF
TGTGCCAGCAGCCTAAACGCTTGGCAGCCCCAGCATTTT